Listed here are 13 T cell receptor beta chains from one sample, sequenced in a study of T cell changes during pregnancy in multiple sclerosis (dated by TCRdb to 2018 to 2020). The method behind the library was the immunoSEQ multiplex PCR assay. The table comes from immuneACCESS by way of TCRdb, which keeps in-frame sequences with V and J called. Part of the clones is missing from these tables; in studies checked, under half for an unresolved V gene and the rest for unknown reasons. This sample has tens of thousands of clones in its table, and approximately 89% of those were observed once. The top ten clones comprise roughly 1.3% of the sample. The sequences come from CD4+ T cells from peripheral blood mononuclear cells, collected in the first trimester of pregnancy. Every receptor here comes from a female donor with multiple sclerosis, enrolled in a pregnancy study.

The genes are TRBV9 and TRBJ1-3; D not certain. Germline CDR1 is SGDLS and CDR2 is YYNGEE. There are 16 residues in the CDR3. V was cut by 0 bases and J by 0 bases, with 10 bases left in between. The CDR3 loop reads CASSVVGGFSGNTIYF. In DNA, the CDR3 is TGTGCCAGCAGCGTAGTAGGAGGCTTCTCTGGAAACACCATATATTTT. Drawing the rest from reference TRBV9 and TRBJ1-3, the complete variable domain is DSGVTQTPKHLITATGQRVTLRCSPRSGDLSVYWYQQSLDQGLQFLIQYYNGEERAKGNILERFSAQQFPDLHSELNLSSLELGDSALYFCASSVVGGFSGNTIYFGEGSWLTVV.

This chain uses TRBV6-1 with TRBJ1-2; TRBD1 matches at 8 bases. The trim removed 1 base at V and 5 bases at J, leaving 0 bases unmatched. The CDR3 sequence is 13 residues long. From germline, CDR1 is MNHNS and CDR2 SASEGT. CDR3 bases: TGTGCCAGCAGTGAAGGACAGGGGTATGGCTACACCTTC. Translation gives CASSEGQGYGYTF.

This chain joins TRBV7-2 and TRBJ2-2; 7 bases are a match to TRBD2. With V trimmed by 2 bases and J by 3 bases, 3 bases remained unmatched. Per the germline V gene, CDR1 is SGHTA and CDR2 is FQGNSA. CDR3 size: 15 residues. For the CDR3, the DNA is TGTGCCAGCAGCTTAACCCGGGAGGACACCGGGGAGCTGTTTTTT. Amino acids: CASSLTREDTGELFF.

The chain joins TRBV6-4 to TRBJ2-2; possibly TRBD2 for D (6 bases). CDR3 length equals 13 residues. Germline CDR1 and CDR2: MRHNA and SNTAGT. Trimming took off 5 bases at V and 3 bases at J, with 7 bases between the two ends. The CDR3 nucleotides read TGTGCCAGCAGTCCTAGCGACACCGGGGAGCTGTTTTTT. This gives the protein CASSPSDTGELFF.

V usage is TRBV27 and J usage is TRBJ2-2; TRBD1 is a possible D gene (5 bases). Germline-derived CDR1 and CDR2 are MNHEY and SMNVEV (reference sequence). The CDR3 runs to 15 residues. V dropped 1 base and J dropped 1 base, with 7 bases sitting between them. In DNA form, the CDR3 reads TGTGCCAGCAGTTTATACAGGCTGAACACCGGGGAGCTGTTTTTT. It codes for CASSLYRLNTGELFF.

V and J are TRBV10-1 and TRBJ2-5; 7 bases agree with TRBD2. Germline lookup yields CDR1 WNHNN and CDR2 SYGVQD (reference sequence). The CDR3 is 13 amino acids. V shed 4 bases, J shed 5 bases, and the junction held 4 bases outside the gene matches. CDR3 DNA: TGCGCCAGCAGTGGACTAGCTGCCGAGACCCAGTACTTC. This sequence encodes CASSGLAAETQYF.

The V call is TRBV7-2, the J call TRBJ2-7; no definite D call. The CDR3 consists of 13 residues. Germline CDR1 is SGHTA and CDR2 is FQGNSA. V lost 1 base to trimming and J lost 7 bases, with 11 bases between them. CDR3 region: CASSLVGGSEQYF. Here the CDR3 DNA reads TGTGCCAGCAGCTTAGTAGGCGGCTCGGAGCAGTACTTC.

This clone showed up just once. The CDR3 DNA follows: TGTGCCAGTAGTGGTACGGGGTGGGCGACCCAGTACTTC. Translated: CASSGTGWATQYF. This chain connects TRBV19 to TRBJ2-5, with a tentative D call TRBD2 (5 bases). Germline V gives CDR1 LNHDA, CDR2 SQIVND (reference sequence). The CDR3 runs to 13 residues. Trimming stripped 5 bases from V and 7 bases from J, with 14 bases between.

The chain is built from TRBV10-3 and TRBJ2-7; 8 bases match TRBD2. CDR3 length: 14 residues. V trimming: 3 bases; J trimming: 3 bases; junction bases outside the gene matches: 4. CDR1 and CDR2 (germline): ENHRY, SYGVKD. The CDR3 DNA follows: TGTGCCATCAGTGACTGGACTAGCAGCTACGAGCAGTACTTC. Amino acids: CAISDWTSSYEQYF.

This chain uses TRBV11-2 with TRBJ1-1; D gene uncertain. CDR3 size: 14 residues. CDR1 and CDR2 (germline): SGHAT, FQNNGV. Between the trimmed V and J ends, which lost 2 bases and 1 base, there was a span of 8 bases. The DNA for the CDR3 is TGTGCCAGCAGCTTATCCGCGGCGAACACTGAAGCTTTCTTT. Amino acid sequence: CASSLSAANTEAFF.

The genes are TRBV6-5 and TRBJ2-1, with D possibly matching TRBD2 (6 bases). This CDR3 comprises 14 residues. Germline loops: CDR1 MNHEY, CDR2 SVGAGI. V was pared by 6 bases and J by 9 bases, with 18 bases between. The CDR3 region has the DNA TGTGCCAGCAGGACATGGGGGGAGAGGAGTGAGCAGTTCTTC. Protein sequence: CASRTWGERSEQFF.

This clone appeared once. The chain uses TRBV2 and TRBJ1-1; D perhaps matches TRBD1 (6 bases). V was trimmed by 6 bases and J by 1 base, leaving 9 bases between them. The CDR3 runs 13 residues. The germline V gene encodes CDR1 SNHLY and CDR2 FYNNEI. The CDR3, as DNA: TGTGCCAGCAGACGACAGGAGAACACTGAAGCTTTCTTT. Translated: CASRRQENTEAFF.

CDR3 DNA: TGTGCCAGTAGTATAGTTGGAACGGGAGTGTCGGTTGTGACCAAAAACATTCAGTACTTC. Protein product: CASSIVGTGVSVVTKNIQYF. This chain links TRBV19 with TRBJ2-4; tentatively, D is TRBD2 (6 bases). CDR1 is LNHDA, CDR2 SQIVND, per germline (reference sequence). Trimming took 1 base from V and 2 from J, leaving 24 bases between them. This CDR3 comprises 20 residues.